Following are 31 T cell receptor beta chains from one sample sequenced in a study of PD-1 blockade in mismatch repair-deficient tumors. Assay: immunoSEQ multiplex PCR; the TCRdb copy retains only in-frame clones and omits some. The sample shows around 120,000 clones, almost 90% of them seen only once. The sample was peripheral blood, taken approximately 73 weeks after starting pembrolizumab. The receptors here all came from an adult with mismatch repair-deficient cancer.

This clone came up once. The V gene is TRBV4-2, the J gene TRBJ2-2; D ambiguous. Between the trimmed V and J ends, which lost 0 bases and 2 bases, there was a span of 22 bases. Looked up from germline, CDR1 is LGHNA and CDR2 is YNFKEQ. The CDR3 length is 20 residues. The CDR3 nucleotides read TGTGCCAGCAGCCAAGAATCGCCAACGCCCGGCGGTTCTAACACCGGGGAGCTGTTTTTT. This sequence encodes CASSQESPTPGGSNTGELFF.

The V and J genes are TRBV5-6 and TRBJ1-5; D not resolved. V lost 0 bases and J lost 0, with 4 bases in between. The length of the CDR3 is 14 residues. The germline gives CDR1 SGHDT, CDR2 YYEEEE. The DNA for the CDR3 is TGTGCCAGCAGCTTGGCCAATAGCAATCAGCCCCAGCATTTT. It specifies CASSLANSNQPQHF.

The chain recombines TRBV5-1 with TRBJ2-3; weak D call: TRBD2 (7 bases). This CDR3 region has 15 residues. The V end was cut by 6 bases, the J end by 5 bases, with 19 bases between. From germline, CDR1 is SGHRS and CDR2 YFSETQ. In nucleotides, the CDR3 is TGCGCCAGCAACCTGTTCGGGGGGCGGAGAGATACGCAGTATTTT. Its translation is CASNLFGGRRDTQYF.

The chain couples TRBV7-9 to TRBJ2-3; 9 bases fit TRBD1. From germline, CDR1 is SEHNR and CDR2 FQNEAQ (reference sequence). Losses at the gene ends were 5 bases for V and 3 bases for J; bases not matched to a gene: 6. This CDR3 has 15 residues. The CDR3 DNA sequence: TGTGCCAGCAGCCAGGGGACAGGGAGTACAGATACGCAGTATTTT. It yields the protein CASSQGTGSTDTQYF.

The table lists this clone with a few counts. This CDR3 is CAWSPGAYEQYF. The CDR3 DNA reads TGTGCCTGGAGTCCAGGGGCCTACGAGCAGTACTTC. This chain joins TRBV30 and TRBJ2-7, with a possible D match to TRBD1 (6 bases). CDR1 and CDR2 (germline): GTSNPN, SVGIG (reference sequence). The V end was cut by 2 bases, the J end by 2 bases, with 7 bases between. The CDR3 is made up of 12 amino acids.

V usage is TRBV6-5 and J usage is TRBJ2-1, with 8 bases fitting TRBD1. J gave up 6 bases and V 5 bases, and 6 bases lay outside the gene matches. Germline V lookup: CDR1 MNHEY, CDR2 SVGAGI. The CDR3 totals 14 residues. The chain's CDR3 is CASSHQGAINEQFF. The CDR3 nucleotides are TGTGCCAGCAGTCATCAGGGGGCCATCAATGAGCAGTTCTTC.

The chain links TRBV6-1 to TRBJ2-4; TRBD2 matches 7 bases. Germline CDR1 MNHNS, CDR2 SASEGT. With V trimmed by 0 bases and J by 4 bases, 18 bases remained unmatched. CDR3 length equals 20 residues. This CDR3 reads CASSEALRRPREEIKNIQYF. CDR3 coding DNA: TGTGCCAGCAGTGAAGCGCTTCGTAGGCCCCGGGAGGAGATAAAAAACATTCAGTACTTC.

The V gene is TRBV4-1, the J gene TRBJ2-5; the match to TRBD1 covers 7 bases. Trimming at V came to 1 base and at J to 2 bases, leaving 4 bases not matched to a gene. This CDR3 region has 15 residues. CDR1 and CDR2 (germline): MGHRA, YSYEKL. CDR3 sequence: CASSQARTGQETQYF. CDR3 in DNA: TGCGCCAGCAGCCAAGCCCGGACAGGTCAAGAGACCCAGTACTTC.

V is TRBV6-6 and J is TRBJ2-2; D is unresolved. This CDR3 comprises 15 residues. V was trimmed by 0 bases and J by 0 bases, leaving 5 bases between them. Germline CDR1 and CDR2: MNHNY and SVGAGI (reference sequence). CDR3 nucleotides: TGTGCCAGCAGTTACTCCTCATCGAACACCGGGGAGCTGTTTTTT. Translating it yields CASSYSSSNTGELFF.

The chain is built from TRBV7-2 and TRBJ2-7; perhaps TRBD2 as D (6 bases). Looked up from germline, CDR1 is SGHTA and CDR2 is FQGNSA. V lost 3 bases, J lost 2 bases, and 11 bases lay in between. The CDR3 has 14 residues. The CDR3 region is CASSFLGTPYEQYF. The DNA of the CDR3 is TGTGCCAGCAGCTTCCTGGGGACTCCCTACGAGCAGTACTTC.

In DNA form, the CDR3 reads TGTGCCAGCAGCGTAGCCTCTAGCGCGAGCACAGATACGCAGTATTTT. As protein: CASSVASSASTDTQYF. The chain couples TRBV9 to TRBJ2-3, with D perhaps matching TRBD2 (6 bases). Germline V CDR1 and CDR2: SGDLS, YYNGEE. V shed 0 bases and J shed 0 bases, with 11 bases lying between them. The length of the CDR3 is 16 residues.

This sequence joins TRBV5-4 and TRBJ2-1; 10 bases map to TRBD2. The CDR3 is made up of 17 amino acids. The J segment lost 4 bases and the V segment lost 0 bases, leaving 7 bases of the junction unmatched. Germline V gives CDR1 SGHNT, CDR2 YYREEE (reference sequence). The CDR3 protein is CASSLGTPSGSYNEQFF. CDR3 DNA sequence: TGTGCCAGCAGCTTGGGGACCCCTAGCGGGAGTTACAATGAGCAGTTCTTC.

For the CDR3, the DNA is TGTGCCAGCAGTTTATCGGGAGGGAACCGGGCCAACGTCCTGACTTTC. It codes for CASSLSGGNRANVLTF. The chain combines TRBV28 with TRBJ2-6, with 8 bases identical to TRBD2. Germline CDR1 reads MDHEN; CDR2 reads SYDVKM. Unmatched junction bases numbered 4, after V lost 1 base and J lost 5 bases. The CDR3 length is 16 residues.

The CDR3: CASRTQGHEQFF. The CDR3 region has the DNA TGTGCCAGCAGGACACAGGGCCATGAGCAGTTCTTC. The rearrangement links TRBV13 to TRBJ2-1, with D possibly TRBD1 on 6 matching bases. V lost 6 bases and J 8 bases, leaving 11 bases between the germline ends. The CDR3 consists of 12 residues. CDR1 and CDR2 from the germline V gene are PRHDT and FYEKMQ (reference sequence).

The chain carries TRBV10-3 and TRBJ2-7; 9 positions match TRBD1. This CDR3 region has 14 residues. Germline V gene sequence: CDR1 ENHRY, CDR2 SYGVKD. Germline trimming cut 5 bases from V and 4 bases from J; bases unmatched to any gene: 6. The CDR3 nucleotides read TGTGCCATCAGTCCTGACAGGGGGGAATACGAGCAGTACTTC. It is translated as CAISPDRGEYEQYF.

The chain combines TRBV5-6 with TRBJ2-5; maybe TRBD1 (6 bases). The CDR3 contains 14 residues. Germline loops: CDR1 SGHDT, CDR2 YYEEEE. Trimming stripped 2 bases from V and 3 bases from J, with 11 bases between. Here the CDR3 reads CASSFIQGEETQYF. In DNA form, the CDR3 reads TGTGCCAGCAGCTTTATACAGGGAGAAGAGACCCAGTACTTC.

The chain uses TRBV2 and TRBJ2-5; no firm D call. V was clipped by 4 bases and J by 0 bases, with 6 bases between them. From germline, CDR1 is SNHLY and CDR2 FYNNEI. CDR3 size: 13 residues. The CDR3 sequence: CASSGAYQETQYF. The CDR3 nucleotides read TGTGCCAGCAGTGGGGCGTACCAAGAGACCCAGTACTTC.

This rearrangement joins TRBV7-9 to TRBJ2-3, with TRBD1 as a possible D gene (8 bases). This CDR3 region has 15 residues. Trimming cost V 5 bases and J 3 bases, with 15 bases left between them. Germline values: CDR1 SEHNR, CDR2 FQNEAQ (reference sequence). CDR3 in amino acids: CASSQRDRRTDTQYF. The CDR3 nucleotides are TGTGCCAGCAGCCAGCGGGACAGGCGGACAGATACGCAGTATTTT.

In its sample, this clone was seen a few times. The rearrangement uses TRBV5-4 and TRBJ1-1; no firm D call. The CDR3 covers 14 residues. Germline V gives CDR1 SGHNT, CDR2 YYREEE (reference sequence). V was trimmed by 4 bases and J by 0 bases, leaving 10 bases between them. CDR3 sequence: CASSPPSMNTEAFF. The CDR3 DNA reads TGTGCCAGCAGCCCACCATCCATGAACACTGAAGCTTTCTTT.

The gene calls are TRBV6-5 and TRBJ2-7; the D gene is possibly TRBD2 (6 bases). This CDR3 contains 13 residues. V dropped 6 bases and J dropped 5 bases, with 14 bases sitting between them. Germline assignment: CDR1 MNHEY and CDR2 SVGAGI. This CDR3 reads CASSGSWVHEQYF. The CDR3, as DNA: TGTGCCAGCAGCGGGAGCTGGGTTCACGAGCAGTACTTC.

The CDR3 coding sequence is TGTGCCAGCAGTGGACAGGGCCCGGACTATGGCTACACCTTC. This codes for CASSGQGPDYGYTF. The chain combines TRBV27 with TRBJ1-2; TRBD1 matches 8 bases. Unmatched junction bases numbered 5, after V lost 5 bases and J lost 3 bases. Per the germline V gene, CDR1 is MNHEY and CDR2 is SMNVEV (reference sequence). This CDR3 has 14 amino acids.

This clone was observed once. This chain connects TRBV5-4 to TRBJ2-2; 8 nucleotides align to TRBD2. V lost 0 bases to trimming and J lost 2 bases; unmatched junction nucleotides: 9. CDR3 length: 18 residues. Germline V lookup: CDR1 SGHNT, CDR2 YYREEE (reference sequence). The CDR3 nucleotides read TGTGCCAGCAGCTTGGGCGGGGGGCGCCCCGGTAACACCGGGGAGCTGTTTTTT. This encodes CASSLGGGRPGNTGELFF.

Only one count was recorded for this clone. The chain uses TRBV6-5 and TRBJ2-7; maybe TRBD2 (6 bases). The germline gives CDR1 MNHEY, CDR2 SVGAGI. This CDR3 contains 14 residues. Trimming removed 6 bases at V and 3 bases at J, with 15 bases between. In DNA, the CDR3 is TGTGCCAGCAGACGCCCCGGAGGGCTCTACGAGCAGTACTTC. It codes for CASRRPGGLYEQYF.

The chain combines TRBV9 with TRBJ2-3; no firm D call. The CDR3 contains 14 residues. Trimming cost V 4 bases and J 2 bases, with 11 bases left between them. CDR1 and CDR2 (germline): SGDLS, YYNGEE. DNA of the CDR3: TGTGCCAGCAGCCCCATTCGGGCCACAGATACGCAGTATTTT. It is translated as CASSPIRATDTQYF.

The chain joins TRBV19 to TRBJ1-5, with 7 nucleotides matching TRBD1. This CDR3 has 15 amino acids. The germline V gene has CDR1 LNHDA and CDR2 SQIVND (reference sequence). The V segment lost 5 bases and the J segment 5 bases; nucleotides outside the gene matches: 9. CDR3 protein: CASSPLDRTHQPQHF. The DNA for the CDR3 is TGTGCCAGTAGTCCACTGGACAGGACCCATCAGCCCCAGCATTTT.

The chain employs TRBV5-5 and TRBJ2-7, with no clear D. Trimming stripped 0 bases from V and 0 bases from J, with 10 bases between. The CDR3 consists of 15 residues. CDR1 and CDR2 (germline): SGHKS, YYEKEE (reference sequence). Written as DNA, the CDR3 is TGTGCCAGCAGCTTGGCCCCACAGAGCTCCTACGAGCAGTACTTC. Residues: CASSLAPQSSYEQYF.

This rearrangement joins TRBV30 to TRBJ2-2, with D uncertain. The CDR3 consists of 13 residues. Germline lookup yields CDR1 GTSNPN and CDR2 SVGIG (reference sequence). V lost 1 base to trimming and J lost 2 bases, with 5 bases between them. In DNA, the CDR3 is TGTGCCTGGAGTGCCTCAAACACCGGGGAGCTGTTTTTT. Its translation: CAWSASNTGELFF.

In DNA, the CDR3 is TGCGCCAGCAGCCAGACCCTGGGTGATACGCAGTATTTT. Its protein product is CASSQTLGDTQYF. The V call is TRBV4-1, the J call TRBJ2-3; no firm D call. The CDR3 is 13 amino acids. CDR1 MGHRA and CDR2 YSYEKL come from the germline V gene. With 3 bases removed from V and 6 bases from J, the gap between germline ends came to 10 bases.

The genes are TRBV25-1 and TRBJ2-1, with a tentative D call TRBD1 (6 bases). The V gene lost 4 bases and the J gene lost 8 bases, with 27 bases spanning the gap. CDR1 MGHDK and CDR2 SYGVNS come from the germline V gene. CDR3 length: 18 residues. The CDR3 DNA reads as TGTGCCAGCAGTGGGAAGATTAGGGGGTGGGGGTTGGTGTATGAGCAGTTCTTC. Residues: CASSGKIRGWGLVYEQFF.

This chain connects TRBV4-2 to TRBJ2-1, with D uncertain. The V and J ends lost 4 bases and 4 bases respectively, with 17 bases between them. Germline V gene lookup returns CDR1 LGHNA and CDR2 YNFKEQ. This CDR3 region has 16 residues. CDR3 amino acids: CASSPTYPEDYNEQFF. As DNA, the CDR3 is TGTGCCAGCAGCCCCACCTACCCCGAGGATTACAATGAGCAGTTCTTC.

This clone was seen more than once but under ten times. The J gene is TRBJ2-2, the V gene TRBV6-4; D possibly corresponds to TRBD2 (6 bases). V was clipped by 4 bases and J by 3 bases, with 6 bases between them. CDR1 is MRHNA and CDR2 is SNTAGT in the germline V gene. The CDR3 loop spans 13 amino acids. The CDR3 DNA reads as TGTGCCAGCAGTGTAGCGGACACCGGGGAGCTGTTTTTT. Protein product: CASSVADTGELFF.